This passage covers 9 T cell receptor beta chains from one sample sequenced in a study of graft-versus-host responses after intestinal transplantation. Measured with immunoSEQ multiplex PCR; TCRdb has only the in-frame clones, and not every one. Of fewer than 30,000 clones in the sample, 70% to 90% are singletons; the top ten hold 11%. The source was PBMCs, collected about 460 days after intestinal transplantation. The receptors were sampled from a human patient who received an intestinal transplant, so some T cells may come from the graft donor.

The genes are TRBV18 and TRBJ2-5; 8 bases match TRBD1. The V and J ends lost 3 bases and 5 bases, in that order; junction bases with no gene match: 5. CDR3 length: 14 amino acids. Germline lookup yields CDR1 KGHSH and CDR2 LQKENI. CDR3 sequence (DNA): TGTGCCAGCTCACCCAGGACAGGGCCGGAGACCCAGTACTTC. As protein: CASSPRTGPETQYF.

The genes are TRBV28 and TRBJ1-3, with TRBD1 matching over 7 bases. Germline CDR1 is MDHEN and CDR2 is SYDVKM. This CDR3 has 15 residues. With 6 bases clipped from V and 4 bases from J, the junction kept 9 bases outside the gene matches. The CDR3 sequence is CASSPVGGAGNTIYF. CDR3 nucleotide sequence: TGTGCCAGCAGCCCCGTAGGGGGCGCCGGAAACACCATATATTTT.

The rearrangement uses TRBV28 and TRBJ1-2; D may be TRBD1 (5 bases). Germline V gene data show CDR1 as MDHEN and CDR2 as SYDVKM. The CDR3 has 16 residues. Trimming shortened V by 4 bases and J by 4 bases, and 19 bases separated the two germline ends. For the CDR3, the DNA is TGTGCCAGCAGTTCCATATGGGGGGTTGGGGCCTATGGCTACACCTTC. It yields the protein CASSSIWGVGAYGYTF.

This clone was found once. The V gene is TRBV5-6, the J gene TRBJ2-2; D not resolved. Trimming cost V 2 bases and J 2 bases, with 7 bases left between them. CDR3 size: 14 residues. CDR1 and CDR2 from the germline V gene are SGHDT and YYEEEE. The DNA of the CDR3 is TGTGCCAGCAGCTTCGTTCCTAACACCGGGGAGCTGTTTTTT. Protein product: CASSFVPNTGELFF.

DNA for the CDR3: TGTGCCAGCAGCTTACGGGAGACCCAGTACTTC. It specifies CASSLRETQYF. V is TRBV11-2 and J is TRBJ2-5; D not certain. The germline V and J ends were trimmed by 2 bases and 5 bases, with 3 bases remaining between them. CDR1 and CDR2 (germline): SGHAT, FQNNGV. The CDR3 runs 11 residues.

This sequence joins TRBV10-3 and TRBJ1-1, with D unresolved. Germline CDR1 ENHRY, CDR2 SYGVKD. The CDR3 totals 13 residues. V was trimmed by 5 bases and J by 4 bases, leaving 11 bases between them. The CDR3 DNA reads as TGTGCCATCAGTTCCAGCGAGGTCACTGAAGCTTTCTTT. Its translation: CAISSSEVTEAFF.

This clone was seen a few times. The chain links TRBV6-1 to TRBJ2-3; TRBD1 or TRBD2 may be the D gene (6 bases each). CDR3 length equals 15 residues. The V gene's germline CDR1 is MNHNS and CDR2 SASEGT. V lost 5 bases, J lost 3 bases, and 15 bases lay in between. DNA for the CDR3: TGTGCCAGCAGTTCGAACACGGGGGCTACAGATACGCAGTATTTT. This translates into CASSSNTGATDTQYF.

This chain links TRBV11-2 with TRBJ2-7; 7 positions match TRBD1. The CDR3 consists of 14 residues. The V gene's germline CDR1 is SGHAT and CDR2 FQNNGV. V shed 5 bases, J shed 6 bases, and the junction held 10 bases outside the gene matches. The CDR3, as DNA: TGTGCCAGCAGCAATACCGGGACAGATCGCGAGCAGTACTTC. Translating gives CASSNTGTDREQYF.

The genes are TRBV6-5 and TRBJ2-3; 7 bases are a match to TRBD1. CDR1 and CDR2 from the germline V gene are MNHEY and SVGAGI. This CDR3 contains 14 residues. After removal of 4 bases from V and 1 base from J, the junction contained 2 bases not matched to a gene. The CDR3 coding sequence is TGTGCCAGCAGTTCCGGACAGGGCACAGATACGCAGTATTTT. Its protein product is CASSSGQGTDTQYF.